This TCR beta chain originates from a study of T cell responses to AZD1222 COVID-19 vaccine. V gave up 0 bases and J gave up 0 bases; unmatched junction bases: 4. The germline CDR1 and CDR2 sequences are MGHRA and YSYEKL. CDR3 length: 16 residues. Clones were sequenced by immunoSEQ multiplex PCR, and TCRdb holds only the in-frame ones, with some missing. The data contain roughly 150,000 clones, roughly 92% of them singletons. Study-wide points: Only a handful of AZD1222 recipients tested seropositive at baseline. All repertoire sampling was performed exclusively after the peak T cell response. Regions 160-218 and 743-854 dominated among vaccine-associated CD4 TCRs spanning spike.

As for this clone: Antigen: not known.

The sequence came from an adult who received the AZD1222 COVID-19 vaccine. The chain employs TRBV4-1 and TRBJ1-2, with 7 bases that match TRBD1. The sequencing here drew on peripheral blood, taken 28 days after the second AZD1222 dose. The CDR3 here is CASSQDRGRPNYGYTF. The DNA for the CDR3 is TGCGCCAGCAGCCAAGATAGGGGGCGGCCTAACTATGGCTACACCTTC.